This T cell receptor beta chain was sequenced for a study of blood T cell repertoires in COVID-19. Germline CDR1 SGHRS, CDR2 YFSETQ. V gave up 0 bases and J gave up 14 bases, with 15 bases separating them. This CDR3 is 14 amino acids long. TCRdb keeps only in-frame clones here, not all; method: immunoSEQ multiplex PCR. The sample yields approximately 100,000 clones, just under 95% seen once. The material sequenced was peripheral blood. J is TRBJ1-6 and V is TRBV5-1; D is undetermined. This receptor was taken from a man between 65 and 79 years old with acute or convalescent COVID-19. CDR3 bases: TGCGCCAGCAGCTTGGCCGGAGACCTAAGGACCCTCCACTTT. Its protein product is CASSLAGDLRTLHF.